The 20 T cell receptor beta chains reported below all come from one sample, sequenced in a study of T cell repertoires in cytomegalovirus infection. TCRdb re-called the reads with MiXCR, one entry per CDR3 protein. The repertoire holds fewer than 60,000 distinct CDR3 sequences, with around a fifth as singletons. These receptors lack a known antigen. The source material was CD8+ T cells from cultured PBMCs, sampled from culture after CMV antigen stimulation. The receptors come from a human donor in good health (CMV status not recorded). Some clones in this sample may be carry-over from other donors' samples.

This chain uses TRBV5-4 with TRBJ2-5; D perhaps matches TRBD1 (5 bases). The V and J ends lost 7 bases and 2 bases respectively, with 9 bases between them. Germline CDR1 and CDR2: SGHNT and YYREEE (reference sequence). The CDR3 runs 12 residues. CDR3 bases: TGTGCCAGCCAGGGCCAGCAAGAGACCCAGTACTTC. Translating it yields CASQGQQETQYF.

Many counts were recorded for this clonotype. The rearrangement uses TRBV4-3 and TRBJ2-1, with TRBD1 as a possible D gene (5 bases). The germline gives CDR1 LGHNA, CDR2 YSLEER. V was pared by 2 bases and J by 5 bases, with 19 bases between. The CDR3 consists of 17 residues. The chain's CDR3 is CASSQSRTSRPDNEQFF. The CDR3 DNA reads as TGCGCCAGCAGCCAATCCCGGACAAGTCGTCCCGACAATGAGCAGTTCTTC.

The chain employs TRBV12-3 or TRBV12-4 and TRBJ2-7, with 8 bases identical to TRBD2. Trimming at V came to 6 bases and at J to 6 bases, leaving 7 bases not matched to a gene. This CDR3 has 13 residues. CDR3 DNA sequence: TGTGCCAGCAGCTCGGGACTAGTCGGCGAGCAGTACTTC. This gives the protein CASSSGLVGEQYF.

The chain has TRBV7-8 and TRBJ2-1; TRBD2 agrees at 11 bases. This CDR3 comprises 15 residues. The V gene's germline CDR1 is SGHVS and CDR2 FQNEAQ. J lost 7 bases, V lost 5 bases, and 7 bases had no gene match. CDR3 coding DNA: TGTGCCAGCAGCCTTAGCGGGGGGGCCCGTAATGAGCAGTTCTTC. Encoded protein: CASSLSGGARNEQFF.

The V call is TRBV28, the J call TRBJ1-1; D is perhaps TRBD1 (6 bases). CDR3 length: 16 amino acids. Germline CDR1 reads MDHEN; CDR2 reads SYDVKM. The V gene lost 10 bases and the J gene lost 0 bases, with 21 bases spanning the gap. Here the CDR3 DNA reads TGTGCCACCGACAGGTCGAGAAACGACCTGAACACTGAAGCTTTCTTT. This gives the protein CATDRSRNDLNTEAFF.

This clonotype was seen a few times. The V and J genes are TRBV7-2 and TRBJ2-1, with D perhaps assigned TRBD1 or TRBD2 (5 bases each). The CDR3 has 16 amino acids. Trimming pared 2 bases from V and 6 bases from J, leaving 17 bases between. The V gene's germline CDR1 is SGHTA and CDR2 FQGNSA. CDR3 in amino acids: CASSLPLEGPSNEQFF. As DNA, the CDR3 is TGTGCCAGCAGCTTACCCCTTGAGGGACCCTCCAATGAGCAGTTCTTC.

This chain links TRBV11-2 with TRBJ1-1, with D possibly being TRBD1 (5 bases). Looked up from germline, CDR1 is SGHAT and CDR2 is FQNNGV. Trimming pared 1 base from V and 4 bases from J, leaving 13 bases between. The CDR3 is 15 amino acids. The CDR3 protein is CASSLVGGLSTEAFF. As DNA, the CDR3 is TGTGCCAGCAGCTTAGTGGGGGGATTGAGCACTGAAGCTTTCTTT. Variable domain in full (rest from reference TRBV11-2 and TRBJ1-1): EAGVAQSPRYKIIEKRQSVAFWCNPISGHATLYWYQQILGQGPKLLIQFQNNGVVDDSQLPKDRFSAERLKGVDSTLKIQPAKLEDSAVYLCASSLVGGLSTEAFFGQGTRLTVV.

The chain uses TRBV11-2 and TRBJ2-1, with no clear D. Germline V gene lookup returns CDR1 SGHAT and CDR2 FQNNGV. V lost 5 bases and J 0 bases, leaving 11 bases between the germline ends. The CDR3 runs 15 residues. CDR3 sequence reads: CASSAGATSYNEQFF. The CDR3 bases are TGTGCCAGCAGCGCCGGAGCAACCTCCTACAATGAGCAGTTCTTC.

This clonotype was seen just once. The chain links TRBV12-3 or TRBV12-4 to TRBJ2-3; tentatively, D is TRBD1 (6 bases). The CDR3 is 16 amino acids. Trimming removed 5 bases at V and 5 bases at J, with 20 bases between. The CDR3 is CASSPSGTRDRDTQYF. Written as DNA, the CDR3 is TGTGCCAGCAGTCCCTCCGGGACACGGGATCGAGATACGCAGTATTTT.

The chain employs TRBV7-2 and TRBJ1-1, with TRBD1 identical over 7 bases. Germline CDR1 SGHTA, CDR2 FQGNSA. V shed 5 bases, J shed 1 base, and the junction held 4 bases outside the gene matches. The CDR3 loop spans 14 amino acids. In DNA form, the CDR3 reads TGTGCCAGCAGCAGAAGACAGGGGAACACTGAAGCTTTCTTT. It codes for CASSRRQGNTEAFF.

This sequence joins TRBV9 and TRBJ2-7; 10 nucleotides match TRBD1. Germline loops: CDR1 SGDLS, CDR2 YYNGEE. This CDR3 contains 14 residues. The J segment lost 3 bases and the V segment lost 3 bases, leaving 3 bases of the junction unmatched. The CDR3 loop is CASSGGQGVYEQYF. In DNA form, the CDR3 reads TGTGCCAGCAGCGGCGGACAGGGGGTCTACGAGCAGTACTTC. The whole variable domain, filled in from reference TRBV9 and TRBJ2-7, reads DSGVTQTPKHLITATGQRVTLRCSPRSGDLSVYWYQQSLDQGLQFLIQYYNGEERAKGNILERFSAQQFPDLHSELNLSSLELGDSALYFCASSGGQGVYEQYFGPGTRLTVT.

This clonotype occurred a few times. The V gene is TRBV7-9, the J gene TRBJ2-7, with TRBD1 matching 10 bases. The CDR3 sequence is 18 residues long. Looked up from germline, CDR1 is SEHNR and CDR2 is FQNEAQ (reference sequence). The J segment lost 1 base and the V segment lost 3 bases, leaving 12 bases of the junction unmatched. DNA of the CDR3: TGTGCCAGCAGCTTCAGTTTCCGGGACAGGGGTGCGTCCTACGAGCAGTACTTC. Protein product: CASSFSFRDRGASYEQYF.

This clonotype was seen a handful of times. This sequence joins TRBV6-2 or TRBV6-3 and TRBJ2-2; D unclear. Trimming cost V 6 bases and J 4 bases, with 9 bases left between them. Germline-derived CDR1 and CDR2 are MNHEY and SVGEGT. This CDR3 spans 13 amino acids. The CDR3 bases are TGTGCCAGCAGCGAAGTTTCCACCGGGGAGCTGTTTTTT. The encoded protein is CASSEVSTGELFF.

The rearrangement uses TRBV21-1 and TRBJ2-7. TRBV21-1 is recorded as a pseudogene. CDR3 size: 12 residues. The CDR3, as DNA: TGTGCCAGCAGCATCAACCTGTACGAGCAGTACTTC. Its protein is CASSINLYEQYF.

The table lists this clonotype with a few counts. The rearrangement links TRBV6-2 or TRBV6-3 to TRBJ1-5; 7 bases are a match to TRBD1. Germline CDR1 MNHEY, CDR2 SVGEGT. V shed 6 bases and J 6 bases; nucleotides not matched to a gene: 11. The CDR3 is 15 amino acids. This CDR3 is CASSFRGIGVQPQHF. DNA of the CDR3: TGTGCCAGCAGCTTCAGGGGGATCGGGGTTCAGCCCCAGCATTTT.

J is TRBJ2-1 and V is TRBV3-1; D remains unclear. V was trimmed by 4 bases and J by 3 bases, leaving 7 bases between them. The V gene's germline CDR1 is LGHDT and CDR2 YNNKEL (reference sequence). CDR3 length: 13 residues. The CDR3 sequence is CASSLRFYNEQFF. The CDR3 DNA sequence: TGTGCCAGCAGCCTCAGGTTCTACAATGAGCAGTTCTTC.

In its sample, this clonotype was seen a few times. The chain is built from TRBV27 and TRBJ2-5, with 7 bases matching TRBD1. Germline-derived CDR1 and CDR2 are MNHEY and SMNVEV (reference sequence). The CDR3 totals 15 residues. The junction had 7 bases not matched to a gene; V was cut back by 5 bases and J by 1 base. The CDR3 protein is CASSTGTALQETQYF. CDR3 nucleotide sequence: TGTGCCAGCAGTACCGGGACAGCTCTCCAAGAGACCCAGTACTTC.

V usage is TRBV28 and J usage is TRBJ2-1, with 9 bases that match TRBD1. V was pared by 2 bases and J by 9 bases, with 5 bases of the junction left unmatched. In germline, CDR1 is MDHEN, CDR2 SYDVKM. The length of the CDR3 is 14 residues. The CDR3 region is CASSLEDRGGEQFF. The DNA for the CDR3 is TGTGCCAGCAGTTTAGAGGACAGGGGCGGTGAGCAGTTCTTC. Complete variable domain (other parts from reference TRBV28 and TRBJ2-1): DVKVTQSSRYLVKRTGEKVFLECVQDMDHENMFWYRQDPGLGLRLIYFSYDVKMKEKGDIPEGYSVSREKKERFSLILESASTNQTSMYLCASSLEDRGGEQFFGPGTRLTVL.

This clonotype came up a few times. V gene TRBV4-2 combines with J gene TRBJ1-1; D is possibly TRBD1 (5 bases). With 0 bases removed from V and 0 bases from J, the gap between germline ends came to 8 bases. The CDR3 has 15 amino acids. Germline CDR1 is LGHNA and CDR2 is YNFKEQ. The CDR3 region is CASSQEAGMNTEAFF. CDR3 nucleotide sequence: TGTGCCAGCAGCCAAGAGGCAGGGATGAACACTGAAGCTTTCTTT.

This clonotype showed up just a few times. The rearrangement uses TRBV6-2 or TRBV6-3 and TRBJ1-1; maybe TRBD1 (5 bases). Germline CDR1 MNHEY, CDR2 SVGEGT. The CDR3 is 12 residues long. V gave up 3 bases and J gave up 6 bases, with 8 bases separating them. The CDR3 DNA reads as TGTGCCAGCAGTTATGGGGGACCTGAAGCTTTCTTT. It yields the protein CASSYGGPEAFF.